This T cell receptor (beta chain) was captured in a study of blood T cell repertoires in COVID-19. About the research overall: The United States, Italy and Spain provided the acute and convalescent COVID-19 samples. In each case, the material was cDNA or gDNA derived from T cells, B-cell-depleted T cells, or PBMCs.

The CDR3 has 16 amino acids. The V gene lost 0 bases and the J gene lost 6 bases, with 18 bases spanning the gap. Germline V gene lookup returns CDR1 SGHRS and CDR2 YFSETQ. TCRdb's copy holds only in-frame clones and misses some; the assay was immunoSEQ multiplex PCR. The sample records a few hundred thousand clones, roughly 91% being singletons. The V and J genes are TRBV5-1 and TRBJ1-2; perhaps TRBD1 as D (6 bases). The sequenced sample consisted of peripheral blood. The TCR was taken from a man aged 30 to 45 with acute or convalescent COVID-19. The CDR3 loop is CASSLAAWGGGDGYTF. The DNA for the CDR3 is TGCGCCAGCAGCTTGGCCGCGTGGGGAGGGGGAGATGGCTACACCTTC.